Below are 8 T cell receptor beta chains sequenced from a single sample in a study of cytomegalovirus exposure and HLA in healthy donors. PCR amplification relied on 60 Vbeta primers (plus 13 Jbeta primers). TCRdb's table, derived via immunoSEQ multiplex PCR, lists solely in-frame clones and lacks some. This sample has 130,000 to 150,000 clones, with 74% found just once. Sequencing was done on a sample of PBMCs. These TCRs come from a man in his late teens or twenties in good health and CMV-seropositive.

The chain couples TRBV9 to TRBJ2-2; TRBD2 agrees at 10 bases. J lost 1 base, V lost 4 bases, and 1 base had no gene match. The CDR3 is 15 residues long. The germline V gene encodes CDR1 SGDLS and CDR2 YYNGEE. This CDR3 is CASSIAGGNTGELFF. CDR3 in DNA: TGTGCCAGCAGCATAGCGGGGGGGAACACCGGGGAGCTGTTTTTT.

This chain links TRBV2 with TRBJ2-2; no firm D call. This CDR3 is 14 amino acids long. Trimming stripped 5 bases from V and 2 bases from J, with 9 bases between. From germline, CDR1 is SNHLY and CDR2 FYNNEI. The CDR3 nucleotides read TGTGCCAGCAGTCCGACAATCAACACCGGGGAGCTGTTTTTT. It translates to CASSPTINTGELFF. Supplemented by reference TRBV2 and TRBJ2-2, the full variable domain reads EPEVTQTPSHQVTQMGQEVILRCVPISNHLYFYWYRQILGQKVEFLVSFYNNEISEKSEIFDDQFSVERPDGSNFTLKIRSTKLEDSAMYFCASSPTINTGELFFGEGSRLTVL.

The J gene is TRBJ2-7, the V gene TRBV6-5, with 13 bases aligning to TRBD2. The V gene end was trimmed by 5 bases and the J gene end by 5 bases; junction bases not matched to a gene: 3. This CDR3 region has 14 residues. The germline gives CDR1 MNHEY, CDR2 SVGAGI. The CDR3 coding sequence is TGTGCCAGCAGTAGGACTAGCGGGAGTGACGAGCAGTACTTC. Protein: CASSRTSGSDEQYF.

This clone was seen a single time. The junction does not match germline at one end; this may be a read error. V and J are TRBV6-5 and TRBJ2-5, with D possibly being TRBD1 (6 bases). Per the germline V gene, CDR1 is MNHEY and CDR2 is SVGAGI. This CDR3 comprises 15 residues. This chain's CDR3 is CASSYSQTGQGTQYF. The CDR3 DNA reads TGTGCCAGCAGTTACTCCCAGACAGGCCAAGGGACCCAGTACTTC.

The rearrangement joins TRBV15 to TRBJ2-7; tentatively, D is TRBD1 (5 bases). Germline CDR1 LNHNV, CDR2 YYDKDF (reference sequence). This CDR3 comprises 14 residues. V gave up 0 bases and J gave up 3 bases, with 9 bases separating them. CDR3 DNA sequence: TGTGCCACCAGCAGAGATCTAGACAGCTACGAGCAGTACTTC. Amino acid sequence: CATSRDLDSYEQYF.

The rearrangement links TRBV28 to TRBJ1-5, with TRBD1 identical over 11 bases. The length of the CDR3 is 14 residues. The V gene's germline CDR1 is MDHEN and CDR2 SYDVKM. Unmatched junction bases numbered 5, after V lost 6 bases and J lost 7 bases. This CDR3 is CASRWDRGGQPQHF. The CDR3 nucleotides are TGTGCCAGCAGATGGGACAGGGGGGGCCAGCCCCAGCATTTT.

The genes are TRBV7-9 and TRBJ1-5; D perhaps matches TRBD1 (6 bases). Germline values: CDR1 SEHNR, CDR2 FQNEAQ (reference sequence). This CDR3 has 16 residues. V lost 2 bases to trimming and J lost 2 bases, with 13 bases between them. The CDR3 DNA follows: TGTGCCAGCAGCTTACCCACAGGGTCGGGCAATCAGCCCCAGCATTTT. It translates to CASSLPTGSGNQPQHF. The variable domain in full, with the rest retrieved from reference TRBV7-9 and TRBJ1-5, is DTGVSQNPRHKITKRGQNVTFRCDPISEHNRLYWYRQTLGQGPEFLTYFQNEAQLEKSRLLSDRFSAERPKGSFSTLEIQRTEQGDSAMYLCASSLPTGSGNQPQHFGDGTRLSIL.

This chain connects TRBV6-5 to TRBJ1-1; the match to TRBD1 covers 7 bases. V lost 4 bases to trimming and J lost 4 bases; unmatched junction nucleotides: 9. The CDR3 consists of 15 residues. Per germline, CDR1 MNHEY and CDR2 SVGAGI. The CDR3 is CASSFNRGGGTEAFF. The CDR3 coding sequence is TGTGCCAGCAGTTTTAACAGGGGAGGCGGCACTGAAGCTTTCTTT.